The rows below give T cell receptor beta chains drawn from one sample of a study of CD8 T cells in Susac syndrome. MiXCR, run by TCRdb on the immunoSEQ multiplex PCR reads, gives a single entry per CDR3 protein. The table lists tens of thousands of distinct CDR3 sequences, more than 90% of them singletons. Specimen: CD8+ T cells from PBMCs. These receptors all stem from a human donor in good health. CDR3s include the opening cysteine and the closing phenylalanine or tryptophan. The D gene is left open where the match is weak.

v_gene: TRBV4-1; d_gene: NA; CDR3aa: CASSQDRRYEQYF
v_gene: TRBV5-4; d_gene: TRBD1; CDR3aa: CASKEGANEQFF
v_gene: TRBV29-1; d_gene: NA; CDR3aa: CSGRPGGFYNEQFF
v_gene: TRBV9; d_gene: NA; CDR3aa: CASSPSRAGELFF
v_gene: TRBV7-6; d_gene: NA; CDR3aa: CASSLGPNNSPLHF
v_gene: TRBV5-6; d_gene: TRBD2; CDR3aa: CASSLPGTTSYEQYF
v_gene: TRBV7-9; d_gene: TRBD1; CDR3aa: CASSRPTGSSYEQYF
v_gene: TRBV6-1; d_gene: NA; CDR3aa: CASSEVSGAFYRGYTF
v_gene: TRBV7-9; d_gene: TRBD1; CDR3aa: CASSRDRAEGQPQHF
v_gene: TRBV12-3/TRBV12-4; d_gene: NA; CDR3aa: CASSPRGSYNEQFF
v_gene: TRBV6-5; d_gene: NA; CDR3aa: CASSYDPAGEQYF